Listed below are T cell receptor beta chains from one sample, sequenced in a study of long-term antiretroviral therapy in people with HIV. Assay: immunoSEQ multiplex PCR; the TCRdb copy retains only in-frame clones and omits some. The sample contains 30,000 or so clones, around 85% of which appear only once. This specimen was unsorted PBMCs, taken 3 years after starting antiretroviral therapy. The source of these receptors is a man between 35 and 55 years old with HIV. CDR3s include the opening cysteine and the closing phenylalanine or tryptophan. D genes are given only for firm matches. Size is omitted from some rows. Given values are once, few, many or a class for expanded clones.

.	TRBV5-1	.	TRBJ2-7	CASSLNLFGPTPNEQYF	TGCGCCAGCAGCTTGAACCTGTTCGGGCCGACACCAAACGAGCAGTACTTC
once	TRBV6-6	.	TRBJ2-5	CASSSLAGLETQYF	TGTGCCAGCAGTTCCCTAGCAGGATTAGAGACCCAGTACTTC
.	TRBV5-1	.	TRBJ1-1	CASSADSNTEAFF	TGCGCCAGCAGCGCGGACTCCAACACTGAAGCTTTCTTT
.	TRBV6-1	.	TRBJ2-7	CASKLGASEQYF	TGTGCCAGCAAGCTGGGGGCTAGCGAGCAGTACTTC
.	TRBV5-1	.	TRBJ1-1	CASSLVGRGNTEAFF	TGCGCCAGCAGCTTGGTCGGGCGTGGGAACACTGAAGCTTTCTTT
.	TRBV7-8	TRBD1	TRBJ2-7	CASSLGQGATYEQYF	TGTGCCAGCAGCTTAGGACAGGGAGCCACCTACGAGCAGTACTTC
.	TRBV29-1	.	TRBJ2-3	CSVNSGYTDTQYF	TGCAGCGTTAACAGTGGCTACACAGATACGCAGTATTTT
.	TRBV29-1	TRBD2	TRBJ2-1	CSVWASGRAFDEQFF	TGCAGCGTCTGGGCTAGCGGGAGGGCTTTCGATGAGCAGTTCTTC
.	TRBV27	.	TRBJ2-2	CASSLSKGGMNTGELFF	TGTGCCAGCAGTTTATCGAAGGGTGGGATGAACACCGGGGAGCTGTTTTTT
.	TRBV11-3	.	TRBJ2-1	CASSLDPFSSYNEQFF	TGTGCCAGCAGCTTAGATCCGTTCAGCTCCTACAATGAGCAGTTCTTC
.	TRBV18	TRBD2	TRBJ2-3	CASSLTGTPGGASTDTQYF	TGTGCCAGCTCACTCACTGGAACCCCGGGAGGCGCTAGCACAGATACGCAGTATTTT
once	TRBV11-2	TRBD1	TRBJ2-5	CASRSGTGEFQETQYF	TGTGCCAGCAGGTCCGGGACAGGGGAATTCCAAGAGACCCAGTACTTC
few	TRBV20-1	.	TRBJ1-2	CSARGFSGYTF	TGCAGTGCTAGAGGATTCAGTGGCTACACCTTC
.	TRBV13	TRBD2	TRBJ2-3	CASSFGGDTQYF	TGTGCCAGCAGCTTCGGGGGGGATACGCAGTATTTT
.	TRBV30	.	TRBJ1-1	CAWAGLNTEAFF	TGTGCCTGGGCGGGACTGAACACTGAAGCTTTCTTT
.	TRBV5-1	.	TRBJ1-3	CASSLGASPGGPGNTIYF	TGCGCCAGCAGCTTGGGTGCAAGCCCGGGCGGACCTGGAAACACCATATATTTT
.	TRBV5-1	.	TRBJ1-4	CASSLRGQLVNEKLFF	TGCGCCAGCAGCTTGAGGGGACAACTAGTTAATGAAAAACTGTTTTTT
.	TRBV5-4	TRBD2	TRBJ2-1	CASSPGLAGSYNEQFF	TGTGCCAGCAGCCCAGGACTAGCGGGCTCCTACAATGAGCAGTTCTTC
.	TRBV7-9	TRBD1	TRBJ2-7	CASSARVGDRGSYEQYF	TGTGCCAGCAGCGCCCGAGTGGGGGACAGGGGGTCCTACGAGCAGTACTTC
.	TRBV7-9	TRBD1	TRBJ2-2	CASSRTGQGYTGELFF	TGTGCCAGCAGCCGAACCGGACAGGGCTACACCGGGGAGCTGTTTTTT
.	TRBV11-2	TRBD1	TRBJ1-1	CASSFTLTGDADTEAFF	TGTGCCAGCAGCTTTACACTGACAGGGGACGCGGACACTGAAGCTTTCTTT
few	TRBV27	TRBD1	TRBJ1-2	CASRKLTGVGGYTF	TGTGCCAGCAGGAAACTAACAGGGGTGGGTGGCTACACCTTC
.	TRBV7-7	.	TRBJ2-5	CASSNGGNQETQYF	TGTGCTAGCAGCAATGGGGGGAACCAAGAGACCCAGTACTTC
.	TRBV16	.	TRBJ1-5	CASSQSTGSIQPQHF	TGTGCCAGCAGCCAATCTACAGGGTCTATCCAGCCCCAGCATTTT
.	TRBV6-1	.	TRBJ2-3	CASSEDPHTTDTQYF	TGTGCCAGCAGTGAAGACCCGCATACGACAGATACGCAGTATTTT
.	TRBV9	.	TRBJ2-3	CASSPAVPGDTQYF	TGTGCCAGCAGCCCCGCGGTGCCCGGGGATACGCAGTATTTT
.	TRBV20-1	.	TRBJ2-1	CSARTGSEQFF	TGCAGTGCTCGGACCGGCAGTGAGCAGTTCTTC
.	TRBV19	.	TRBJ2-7	CASIGRDSEEQYF	TGTGCCAGTATAGGGCGGGACTCTGAGGAGCAGTACTTC
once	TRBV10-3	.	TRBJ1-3	CAISDIDRPFENTIYF	TGTGCCATCAGTGACATAGACAGGCCATTCGAAAACACCATATATTTT
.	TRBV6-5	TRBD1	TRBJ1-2	CASSYSSGTAGYTF	TGTGCCAGCAGTTACTCTTCCGGGACAGCTGGCTACACCTTC
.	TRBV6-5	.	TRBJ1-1	CASSHRTEMNTEAFF	TGTGCCAGCAGCCACCGGACAGAGATGAACACTGAAGCTTTCTTT
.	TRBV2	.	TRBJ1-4	CASSEEGKRVNEKLFF	TGTGCCAGCAGTGAAGAGGGGAAGCGAGTGAATGAAAAACTGTTTTTT
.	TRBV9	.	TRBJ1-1	CASSAVPNTEAFF	TGTGCCAGCAGCGCCGTCCCGAACACTGAAGCTTTCTTT
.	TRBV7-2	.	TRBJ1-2	CASSLMESASSYHYGYTF	TGTGCCAGCAGCTTAATGGAATCGGCATCATCGTACCACTATGGCTACACCTTC
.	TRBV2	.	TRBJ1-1	CASSEVGAGEMNTEAFF	TGTGCCAGCAGTGAAGTGGGGGCAGGGGAGATGAACACTGAAGCTTTCTTT
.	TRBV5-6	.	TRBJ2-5	CASSWEVGGETQYF	TGTGCCAGCAGCTGGGAGGTCGGGGGAGAGACCCAGTACTTC
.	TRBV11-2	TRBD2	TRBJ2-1	CASSPLAGGLGEQFF	TGTGCCAGCAGCCCACTAGCGGGGGGGCTCGGTGAGCAGTTCTTC
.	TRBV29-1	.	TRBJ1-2	CSVADTLNYGYTF	TGCAGCGTTGCGGACACTCTTAACTATGGCTACACCTTC
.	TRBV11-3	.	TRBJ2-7	CASSPSYWTGHQATYEQYF	TGTGCCAGCAGCCCGAGCTACTGGACTGGGCACCAGGCAACCTACGAGCAGTACTTC
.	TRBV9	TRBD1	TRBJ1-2	CASSVEGQGADGYTF	TGTGCCAGCAGCGTAGAGGGACAGGGGGCGGATGGCTACACCTTC
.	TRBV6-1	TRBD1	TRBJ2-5	CASSDPFARGLQETQYF	TGTGCCAGCAGTGACCCTTTCGCCAGGGGGCTCCAAGAGACCCAGTACTTC
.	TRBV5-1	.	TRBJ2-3	CASSLARTYTDTQYF	TGCGCCAGCAGCTTGGCCCGGACCTACACAGATACGCAGTATTTT